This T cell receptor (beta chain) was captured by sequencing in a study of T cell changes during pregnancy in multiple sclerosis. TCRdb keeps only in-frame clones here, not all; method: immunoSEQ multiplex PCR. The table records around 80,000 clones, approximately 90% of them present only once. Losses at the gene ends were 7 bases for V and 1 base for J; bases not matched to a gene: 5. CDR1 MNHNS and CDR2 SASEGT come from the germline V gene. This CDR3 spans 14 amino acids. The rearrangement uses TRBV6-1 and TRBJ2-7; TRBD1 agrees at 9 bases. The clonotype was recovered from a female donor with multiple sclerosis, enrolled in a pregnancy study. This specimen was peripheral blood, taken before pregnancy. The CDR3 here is CASNSGTGSYEQYF. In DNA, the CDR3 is TGTGCCAGCAATTCCGGGACAGGGTCCTACGAGCAGTACTTC.